Presented here are 11 T cell receptor beta chains from one specimen sequenced in a study of CD8+ T cells in alopecia areata. Extraction of RNA preceded its reverse transcription into cDNA, which served as the sequencing template. Assay: immunoSEQ multiplex PCR; the TCRdb copy retains only in-frame clones and omits some. The sample gives under 75,000 clones, approximately 43% of which show up once; approximately 18% is in the top ten. Here the sequenced sample was CD8+ T cells sorted from blood, taken at week 0. The receptors here all came from a human donor with alopecia areata.

Comment on this clone: A junction boundary mismatches the germline segment, possibly from a read error. The gene calls are TRBV28 and TRBJ2-7; 9 bases fit TRBD1. Germline assignment: CDR1 MDHEN and CDR2 SYDVKM. This CDR3 spans 14 amino acids. The CDR3 bases are TGTGCCAGCAGTTTAGAGATTTTAGAGGGACAGGGTATCTTC. This codes for CASSLEILEGQGIF.

V is TRBV5-6 and J is TRBJ2-7, with D uncertain. Germline-derived CDR1 and CDR2 are SGHDT and YYEEEE. The V gene lost 2 bases and the J gene lost 3 bases, with 9 bases spanning the gap. This CDR3 is built from 13 residues. Here the CDR3 DNA reads TGTGCCAGCAGCTTCACCGCAGGCTACGAGCAGTACTTC. It codes for CASSFTAGYEQYF.

The CDR3 nucleotides read TGTGCCAGCAGCTTGGGGACAGGGTATTTGGATACGCAGTATTTT. This sequence encodes CASSLGTGYLDTQYF. The chain has TRBV11-2 and TRBJ2-3; 9 bases are a match to TRBD1. Germline trimming cut 3 bases from V and 6 bases from J; bases unmatched to any gene: 7. Per germline, CDR1 SGHAT and CDR2 FQNNGV. This CDR3 has 15 residues.

The chain has TRBV6-1 and TRBJ1-2; D not resolved. In germline, CDR1 is MNHNS, CDR2 SASEGT. Trimming took 2 bases from V and 7 from J, leaving 14 bases between them. The CDR3 spans 14 residues. The CDR3 coding sequence is TGTGCCAGCAGTGAATATACAACAGCGGCTGGCTACACCTTC. Translating gives CASSEYTTAAGYTF.

This clone has only a few counts. A much larger clone differs by one base, so this may be a read error. The chain combines TRBV7-6 with TRBJ2-7; 9 nucleotides match TRBD2. The germline CDR1 and CDR2 sequences are SGHVS and FNYEAQ. With 3 bases clipped from V and 3 bases from J, the junction kept 3 bases outside the gene matches. The CDR3 totals 14 residues. The CDR3 is CASSLTSGNYEQYF. CDR3 bases: TGTGCCAGCAGCTTGACTAGCGGTAACTACGAGCAGTACTTC. The whole variable domain, filled in from reference TRBV7-6 and TRBJ2-7, reads GAGVSQSPRYKVTKRGQDVALRCDPISGHVSLYWYRQALGQGPEFLTYFNYEAQQDKSGLPNDRFSAERPEGSISTLTIQRTEQRDSAMYRCASSLTSGNYEQYFGPGTRLTVT.

This chain joins TRBV30 and TRBJ2-1; 11 bases match TRBD2. V lost 6 bases to trimming and J lost 3 bases; unmatched junction nucleotides: 7. Germline V gene data show CDR1 as GTSNPN and CDR2 as SVGIG (reference sequence). CDR3 length: 15 residues. CDR3: CACLSLAGVYNEQFF. CDR3 in DNA: TGTGCCTGTCTCTCACTAGCGGGAGTCTACAATGAGCAGTTCTTC.

This clone showed up just once. This chain uses TRBV4-1 with TRBJ2-5, with 9 bases aligning to TRBD1. This CDR3 has 13 amino acids. Unmatched junction bases numbered 3, after V lost 2 bases and J lost 8 bases. Germline V gene sequence: CDR1 MGHRA, CDR2 YSYEKL. The CDR3 region has the DNA TGCGCCAGCAGCCAAAGACAGGGGGGAACCCAGTACTTC. Amino acids: CASSQRQGGTQYF.

The DNA of the CDR3 is TGTGCCAGCAGCTTAGACCATCCCGGGGATACGCAGTATTTT. This sequence encodes CASSLDHPGDTQYF. The chain carries TRBV7-9 and TRBJ2-3; no clear D gene. This CDR3 is 14 amino acids long. The germline V gene has CDR1 SEHNR and CDR2 FQNEAQ (reference sequence). Between the trimmed V and J ends, which lost 1 base and 6 bases, there was a span of 11 bases.

This clone showed up just a few times. The J gene is TRBJ2-3, the V gene TRBV4-1; no clear D. Germline CDR1 and CDR2: MGHRA and YSYEKL. Between the trimmed V and J ends, which lost 0 bases and 3 bases, there was a span of 16 bases. The CDR3 is made up of 17 amino acids. The CDR3 DNA reads TGCGCCAGCAGCCAAGATCCCCTTAGCCTTGGGACAGATACGCAGTATTTT. Its translation is CASSQDPLSLGTDTQYF.

CDR3 DNA: TGCGCCAGCAGCCCGGTAGAGGGCCAAGAGACCCAGTACTTC. This gives the protein CASSPVEGQETQYF. The V and J genes are TRBV4-1 and TRBJ2-5; the D gene is possibly TRBD2 (5 bases). Germline CDR1 reads MGHRA; CDR2 reads YSYEKL. Trimming stripped 4 bases from V and 1 base from J, with 10 bases between. The CDR3 is made up of 14 amino acids.

J is TRBJ2-5 and V is TRBV6-1; 9 nucleotides line up with TRBD1. The V segment lost 4 bases and the J segment 5 bases; nucleotides outside the gene matches: 8. CDR1 is MNHNS, CDR2 SASEGT, per germline. The CDR3 is made up of 15 amino acids. The CDR3: CASSVLDRGYETQYF. The CDR3 bases are TGTGCCAGCAGTGTCCTGGACAGGGGATACGAGACCCAGTACTTC.